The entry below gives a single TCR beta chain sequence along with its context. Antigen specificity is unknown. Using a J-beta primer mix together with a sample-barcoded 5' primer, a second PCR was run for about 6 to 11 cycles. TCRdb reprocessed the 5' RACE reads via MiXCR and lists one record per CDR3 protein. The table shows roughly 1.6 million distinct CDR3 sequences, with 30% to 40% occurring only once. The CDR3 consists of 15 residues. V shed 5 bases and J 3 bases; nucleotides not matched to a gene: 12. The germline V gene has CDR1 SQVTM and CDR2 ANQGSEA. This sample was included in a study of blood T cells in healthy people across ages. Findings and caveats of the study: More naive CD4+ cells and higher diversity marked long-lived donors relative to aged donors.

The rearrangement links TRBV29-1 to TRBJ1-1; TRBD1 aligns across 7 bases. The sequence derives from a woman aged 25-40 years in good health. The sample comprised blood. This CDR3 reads CSVSLSTGFDTEAFF. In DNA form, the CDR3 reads TGCAGCGTTTCTCTCTCGACAGGGTTCGACACTGAAGCTTTCTTT.